These T cell receptor beta chains were read from a single sample in a study of T cells in pancreatic ductal adenocarcinoma. Repertoires were generated with immunoSEQ multiplex PCR, while TCRdb's copy carries only in-frame clones and drops some. The top ten clones hold 2.2% of a sample with tens of thousands of clones, roughly 92% of them seen once. Sequenced: PBMCs. The origin of the receptors is a human donor with pancreatic ductal adenocarcinoma. Both conserved end residues are part of each CDR3. Clone size, where shown, is once, few, many, or a class for clones that have expanded.

NA 15 TRBJ1-4 TRBV19 CASSSLSGGDEKLFF
NA 14 TRBJ2-7 TRBV11-2 CASSPDYQLSQQYF
NA 15 TRBJ2-1 TRBV21-1 CASSKVCPSPGEQFF
NA 17 TRBJ2-5 TRBV5-4 CASSLDRLAVYQETQYF
few 13 TRBJ1-1 TRBV11-2 CASSLGLGGSAFF
NA 15 TRBJ2-1 TRBV10-2 CASRDLKGSYNEQFF
NA 16 TRBJ2-7 TRBV19 CASSIARSSGRHEQYF
NA 21 TRBJ2-1 TRBV19 CASQTPEGRGKGLAGGNEQFF
NA 15 TRBJ2-3 TRBV6-1 CASRASGAGADTQYF
NA 13 TRBJ2-7 TRBV28 CASSPRETYEQYF
NA 14 TRBJ2-7 TRBV29-1 CSVGWDRARGEQYF
NA 16 TRBJ1-4 TRBV18 CASSPPGGATNEKLFF
NA 15 TRBJ2-7 TRBV6-6 CASYRVGTGGDEQYF
few 13 TRBJ1-1 TRBV11-2 CASSKDRNTEAFF
NA 13 TRBJ1-1 TRBV18 CASSPDLSNDRHF
NA 15 TRBJ1-1 TRBV5-1 CASSTNILLDTEAFF
NA 15 TRBJ2-6 TRBV5-6 CASSHRPSGANVLTF
NA 14 TRBJ2-1 TRBV9 CASSVTGTSYEQFF
once 14 TRBJ1-2 TRBV9 CASSSDRAPYGYTF
NA 15 TRBJ2-3 TRBV4-2 CASSQDRSTTDTQYF
once 14 TRBJ2-5 TRBV11-3 CASSLGGFQETQYF
once 17 TRBJ1-2 TRBV28 CASSPSYRGEGNYGYTF
NA 16 TRBJ2-7 TRBV25-1 CASSPGTSGRAYEQYF
NA 14 TRBJ1-2 TRBV7-9 CASSLDGTGSGYTF
NA 13 TRBJ1-2 TRBV7-2 CASSSKGAYGYTF
NA 13 TRBJ1-1 TRBV18 CASSPGVNTEAFF
NA 15 TRBJ1-4 TRBV5-4 CASSRFETFNEKLFF
NA 13 TRBJ2-2 TRBV11-3 CASNQQATGELFF